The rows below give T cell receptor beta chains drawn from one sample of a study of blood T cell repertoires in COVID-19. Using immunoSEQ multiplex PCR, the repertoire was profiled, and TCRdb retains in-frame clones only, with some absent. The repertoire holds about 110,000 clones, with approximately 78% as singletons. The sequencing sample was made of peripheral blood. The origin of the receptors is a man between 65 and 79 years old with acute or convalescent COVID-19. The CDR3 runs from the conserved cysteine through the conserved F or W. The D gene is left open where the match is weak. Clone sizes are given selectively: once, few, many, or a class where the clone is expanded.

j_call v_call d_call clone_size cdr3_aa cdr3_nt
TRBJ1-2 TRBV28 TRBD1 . CASSVPSGTGGNYGYTF TGTGCCAGCAGTGTGCCGTCCGGGACAGGGGGCAACTATGGCTACACCTTC
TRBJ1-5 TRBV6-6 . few CASRTLTGSSNQPQHF TGTGCCAGCAGAACCCTGACAGGTTCTAGCAATCAGCCCCAGCATTTT
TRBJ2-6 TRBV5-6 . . CASSLYRDTTSGANVLTF TGTGCCAGCAGCTTGTACCGGGACACTACCTCTGGGGCCAACGTCCTGACTTTC
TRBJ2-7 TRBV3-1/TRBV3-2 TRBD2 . CASSQLAGASYEQYF TGTGCCAGCAGCCAACTAGCGGGGGCCTCCTACGAGCAGTACTTC
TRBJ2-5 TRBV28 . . CASSSGTPIGTQYF TGTGCCAGCAGTTCCGGGACACCCATAGGGACCCAGTACTTC
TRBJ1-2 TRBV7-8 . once CASSLAGNYGYTF TGTGCCAGCAGTTTGGCAGGAAACTATGGCTACACCTTC
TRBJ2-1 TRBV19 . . CASSNRARGGAEGNEQFF TGTGCCAGTAGTAACCGAGCCAGAGGGGGCGCGGAGGGCAATGAGCAGTTCTTC
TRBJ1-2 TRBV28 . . CASTRQGVDGYTF TGTGCCAGCACTCGTCAGGGTGTGGATGGCTACACCTTC
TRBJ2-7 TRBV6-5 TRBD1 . CASSFTGTGGYEQYF TGTGCCAGCAGTTTTACCGGGACAGGGGGCTACGAGCAGTACTTC
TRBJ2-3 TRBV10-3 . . CASRQDTDTRYF TGTGCCTCTAGACAGGACACAGATACGCGGTATTTT
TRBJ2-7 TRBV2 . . CASRGRGLGRGSYEQYF TGTGCCAGCAGGGGCAGGGGTTTGGGCCGGGGATCCTACGAGCAGTACTTC
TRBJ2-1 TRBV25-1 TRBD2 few CASSEYTREGDEQFF TGTGCCAGCAGTGAATATACGCGGGAGGGCGATGAGCAGTTCTTC
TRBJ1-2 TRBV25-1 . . CASKGGDYGYTF TGTGCCAGCAAAGGGGGAGACTATGGCTACACCTTC
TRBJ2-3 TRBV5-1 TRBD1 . CASSVGPVGQGGTDTQYF TGCGCCAGCAGCGTAGGGCCGGTTGGACAGGGGGGCACAGATACGCAGTATTTT
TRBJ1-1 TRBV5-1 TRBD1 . CASSPGQGTGEAFF TGCGCCAGCAGCCCCGGACAGGGGACGGGCGAAGCTTTCTTT
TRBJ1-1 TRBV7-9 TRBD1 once CASTQSGTENTEAFF TGTGCCAGCACCCAAAGTGGGACAGAAAACACTGAAGCTTTCTTT
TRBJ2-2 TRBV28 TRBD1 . CASKPGTGNTGELFF TGTGCCAGCAAACCCGGGACAGGGAACACCGGGGAGCTGTTTTTT
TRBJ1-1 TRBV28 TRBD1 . CATRTGFLPEAFF TGTGCCACCAGGACAGGTTTTCTGCCTGAAGCTTTCTTT
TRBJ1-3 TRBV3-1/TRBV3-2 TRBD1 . CASSRWDSVQGNTIYF TGTGCCAGCAGCAGGTGGGACAGCGTCCAAGGAAACACCATATATTTT
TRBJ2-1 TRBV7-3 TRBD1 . CASSLGQVSHNEQFF TGTGCCAGCAGCTTAGGACAGGTTAGCCACAATGAGCAGTTCTTC
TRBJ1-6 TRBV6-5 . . CASRLLTGATSPLHF TGTGCCAGCAGACTTTTGACAGGAGCTACCTCACCCCTCCACTTT
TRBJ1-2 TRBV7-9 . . CASSPTTVGGYTF TGTGCCAGCAGCCCAACAACAGTAGGTGGCTACACCTTC
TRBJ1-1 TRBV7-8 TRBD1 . CASSLYQDRDEAFF TGTGCCAGCAGCTTATACCAGGACAGGGACGAAGCTTTCTTT
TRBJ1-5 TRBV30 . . CAWSVQDNQPQHF TGTGCTTGGAGTGTACAGGACAATCAGCCCCAGCATTTT
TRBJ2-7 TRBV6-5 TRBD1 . CASSYRGTGQIYEQYF TGTGCCAGCAGTTACCGGGGGACAGGGCAAATCTACGAGCAGTACTTC
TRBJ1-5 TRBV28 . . CASRGTPFSNQPQHF TGTGCCAGCAGGGGGACACCGTTTTCCAATCAGCCCCAGCATTTT
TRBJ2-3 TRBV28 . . CASSSPVTGGRDTQYF TGTGCCAGCAGTTCCCCAGTGACTGGGGGCCGAGATACGCAGTATTTT
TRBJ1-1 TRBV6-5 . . CASSQGLANTEAFF TGTGCCAGCAGTCAGGGACTAGCGAACACTGAAGCTTTCTTT
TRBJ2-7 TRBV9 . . CASSPWTSTIYEQYF TGTGCCAGCAGCCCCTGGACAAGCACTATCTACGAGCAGTACTTC
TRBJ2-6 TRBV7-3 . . CASSRQGSGANVLTF TGTGCCAGCAGCCGGCAGGGATCTGGGGCCAACGTCCTGACTTTC
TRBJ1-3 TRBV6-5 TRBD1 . CATASGQGNTIYF TGTGCCACCGCCTCGGGACAGGGAAACACCATATATTTT
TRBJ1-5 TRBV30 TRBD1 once CAWRGQAGQPQHF TGTGCCTGGAGAGGACAGGCGGGGCAGCCCCAGCATTTT
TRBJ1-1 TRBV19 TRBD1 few CASMDRPNGVREAFF TGTGCCAGTATGGACAGGCCCAATGGGGTTCGCGAAGCTTTCTTT
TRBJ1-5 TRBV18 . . CASSPGTGGGNQPQHF TGTGCCAGCTCACCAGGGACGGGGGGTGGCAATCAGCCCCAGCATTTT
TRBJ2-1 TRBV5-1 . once CASSPGGSYNEQFF TGCGCCAGCAGCCCGGGTGGCTCCTACAATGAGCAGTTCTTC
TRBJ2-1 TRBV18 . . CASSPQGAYEQFF TGTGCCAGCTCACCACAGGGAGCCTATGAGCAGTTCTTC
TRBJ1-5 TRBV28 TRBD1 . CASSGTGDGVQPQHF TGTGCCAGCAGTGGGACAGGAGACGGTGTTCAGCCCCAGCATTTT
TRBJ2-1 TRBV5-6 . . CASSEASPTQFF TGTGCCAGCAGCGAGGCTTCTCCGACCCAGTTCTTC
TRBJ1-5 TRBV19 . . CASSIERGGGNQPQHF TGTGCCAGTAGTATAGAAAGGGGCGGTGGCAATCAGCCCCAGCATTTT
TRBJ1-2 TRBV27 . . CASSFSGGDGYTF TGTGCCAGCAGTTTCTCGGGGGGGGATGGCTACACCTTC
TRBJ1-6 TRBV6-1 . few CASSESGNSPLHF TGTGCCAGCAGTGAGTCAGGGAATTCACCCCTCCACTTT
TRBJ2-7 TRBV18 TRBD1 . CASSSSGGGYEQYF TGTGCCAGCTCATCCTCAGGGGGTGGCTACGAGCAGTACTTC
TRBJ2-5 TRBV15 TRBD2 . CATSLNRGGATQYF TGTGCCACCAGTTTGAATCGGGGGGGCGCGACCCAGTACTTC
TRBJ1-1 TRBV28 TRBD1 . CASSLGQLMNTEAFF TGTGCCAGCAGTTTGGGACAGCTGATGAACACTGAAGCTTTCTTT
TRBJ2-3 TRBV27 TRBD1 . CASSSKQGARTDTQYF TGTGCCAGCAGTTCAAAACAGGGGGCGCGCACAGATACGCAGTATTTT